The 10 T cell receptor beta chains below were found in one sample sequenced in a study of T-cell memory formation after mild COVID-19. TCRdb reanalysed the 5' RACE reads using MiXCR and keeps one entry per CDR3 protein. The sample has roughly 100,000 distinct CDR3 sequences, around 15% seen once. Sequenced input: PBMCs or a T cell subset sorted from them (not recorded which). The source of these receptors is an adult woman who had mild COVID-19 (a few samples of this study predate the infection). Cell type and time point are not known.

This sequence joins TRBV12-3 or TRBV12-4 and TRBJ1-1, with 8 bases identical to TRBD1. Trimming took 7 bases from V and 2 from J; bases not matched to a gene: 9. The CDR3 spans 15 residues. CDR3 sequence: CASTSGDRGNTEAFF. CDR3 DNA: TGTGCCAGCACCTCAGGCGACAGGGGAAACACTGAAGCTTTCTTT.

This clonotype was recorded a few times. The chain employs TRBV7-3 and TRBJ2-1; 12 nucleotides line up with TRBD2. This CDR3 contains 17 residues. The V and J ends lost 5 bases and 6 bases, in that order; junction bases with no gene match: 11. Germline loops: CDR1 SGHTA, CDR2 FQGTGA. CDR3 in amino acids: CASSATSGRPPGNEQFF. CDR3 coding DNA: TGTGCCAGCAGCGCTACTAGCGGGAGGCCCCCGGGCAATGAGCAGTTCTTC.

This clonotype showed up many times. The rearrangement uses TRBV7-9 and TRBJ2-3; no firm D call. This CDR3 is built from 14 residues. Germline CDR1 reads SEHNR; CDR2 reads FQNEAQ (reference sequence). Trimming left V 1 base short and J 3 bases short, with 8 bases between. CDR3 nucleotides: TGTGCCAGCAGCTTAGTGATCGGAACAGATACGCAGTATTTT. This gives the protein CASSLVIGTDTQYF. The full variable domain, rest sourced from reference TRBV7-9 and TRBJ2-3, is DTGVSQNPRHKITKRGQNVTFRCDPISEHNRLYWYRQTLGQGPEFLTYFQNEAQLEKSRLLSDRFSAERPKGSFSTLEIQRTEQGDSAMYLCASSLVIGTDTQYFGPGTRLTVL.

The chain combines TRBV4-1 with TRBJ1-1, with TRBD1 matching over 10 bases. Germline CDR1 is MGHRA and CDR2 is YSYEKL. Trimming cost V 0 bases and J 12 bases; bases outside gene matches: 13. CDR3 length: 16 residues. CDR3 coding DNA: TGCGCCAGCAGCCAAGAGGGTATGACAGGGGGCAGGGCGCCTTTCTTT. This gives the protein CASSQEGMTGGRAPFF.

The chain recombines TRBV20-1 with TRBJ2-1; 10 bases align to TRBD2. Germline-derived CDR1 and CDR2 are DFQATT and SNEGSKA (reference sequence). The CDR3 is 16 amino acids. V lost 2 bases and J lost 4; bases outside the gene matches: 8. The chain's CDR3 is CSARKPSGSIYNEQFF. Here the CDR3 DNA reads TGCAGTGCTAGAAAGCCTAGCGGGAGTATTTACAATGAGCAGTTCTTC.

This clonotype has just a few counts. The chain joins TRBV7-9 to TRBJ2-7, with TRBD1 matching 8 bases. There are 14 residues in the CDR3. Germline CDR1 reads SEHNR; CDR2 reads FQNEAQ (reference sequence). With 4 bases clipped from V and 3 bases from J, the junction kept 5 bases outside the gene matches. CDR3 region: CASSSGGRIYEQYF. CDR3 coding DNA: TGTGCCAGCAGCTCAGGGGGCCGGATCTACGAGCAGTACTTC. Together with reference TRBV7-9 and TRBJ2-7, the CDR3 gives the full variable domain: DTGVSQNPRHKITKRGQNVTFRCDPISEHNRLYWYRQTLGQGPEFLTYFQNEAQLEKSRLLSDRFSAERPKGSFSTLEIQRTEQGDSAMYLCASSSGGRIYEQYFGPGTRLTVT.

This chain uses TRBV4-3 with TRBJ2-2; no firm D call. V was shortened by 0 bases and J by 8 bases, with 10 bases between the two germline ends. The CDR3 loop spans 14 amino acids. Germline V gives CDR1 LGHNA, CDR2 YSLEER. The CDR3 nucleotides read TGCGCCAGCAGCCAAGATCGAAGCAAGGGGGAGCTGTTTTTT. Encoded protein: CASSQDRSKGELFF.

The V gene is TRBV9, the J gene TRBJ2-5; D perhaps matches TRBD2 (6 bases). V lost 1 base, J lost 3 bases, and 13 bases lay in between. The CDR3 is made up of 15 amino acids. Germline V gene sequence: CDR1 SGDLS, CDR2 YYNGEE. Here the CDR3 reads CASSVWGEPEETQYF. The CDR3 DNA follows: TGTGCCAGCAGCGTATGGGGGGAGCCGGAAGAGACCCAGTACTTC.

This clonotype was detected ten times or more. The chain has TRBV5-1 and TRBJ2-1; 8 nucleotides line up with TRBD2. Germline V gives CDR1 SGHRS, CDR2 YFSETQ. CDR3 length equals 16 residues. The V segment lost 0 bases and the J segment 6 bases; nucleotides outside the gene matches: 8. CDR3 loop: CASSLDGSGAPNEQFF. DNA of the CDR3: TGCGCCAGCAGCTTGGATGGTAGCGGGGCCCCCAATGAGCAGTTCTTC.

This clonotype occurred a few times. The rearrangement uses TRBV20-1 and TRBJ2-1; TRBD2 agrees at 8 bases. The ends lost 0 bases at V and 6 bases at J; junction bases unmatched: 10. Germline CDR1 reads DFQATT; CDR2 reads SNEGSKA (reference sequence). The CDR3 length is 16 residues. This CDR3 is CSARDNEREYSNEQFF. CDR3 DNA sequence: TGCAGTGCTAGAGATAACGAGCGGGAGTACAGCAATGAGCAGTTCTTC.